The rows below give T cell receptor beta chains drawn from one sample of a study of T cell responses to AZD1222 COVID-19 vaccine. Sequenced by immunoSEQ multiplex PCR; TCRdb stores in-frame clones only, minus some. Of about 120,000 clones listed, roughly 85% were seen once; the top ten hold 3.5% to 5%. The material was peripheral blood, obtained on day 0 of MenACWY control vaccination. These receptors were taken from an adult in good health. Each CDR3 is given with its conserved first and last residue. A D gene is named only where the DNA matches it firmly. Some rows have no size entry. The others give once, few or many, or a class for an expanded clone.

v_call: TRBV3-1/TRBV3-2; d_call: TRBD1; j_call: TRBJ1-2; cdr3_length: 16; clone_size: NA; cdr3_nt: TGTGCCAGCAGCCATCCCCCCGGGACAGGGCACTATGGCTACACCTTC; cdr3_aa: CASSHPPGTGHYGYTF
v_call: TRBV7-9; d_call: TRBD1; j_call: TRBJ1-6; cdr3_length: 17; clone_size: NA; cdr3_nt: TGTGCCAGCAGCTTAGCGGCACAGGGGGCTTATAATTCACCCCTCCACTTT; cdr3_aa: CASSLAAQGAYNSPLHF
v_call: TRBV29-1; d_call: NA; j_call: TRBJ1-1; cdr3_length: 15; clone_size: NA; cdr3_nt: TGCAGCGTTGAAGATCGATGGGCATTGAACACTGAAGCTTTCTTT; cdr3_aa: CSVEDRWALNTEAFF
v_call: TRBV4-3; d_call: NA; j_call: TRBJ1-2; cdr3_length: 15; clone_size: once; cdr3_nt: TGCGCCAGCAGCCAAGAGGCGCGGGGGGCGAATGGCTACACCTTC; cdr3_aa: CASSQEARGANGYTF
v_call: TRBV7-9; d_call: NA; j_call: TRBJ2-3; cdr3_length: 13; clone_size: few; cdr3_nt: TGTGCCAGCAGCTTCGGGGGGCCAGATACGCAGTATTTT; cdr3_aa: CASSFGGPDTQYF
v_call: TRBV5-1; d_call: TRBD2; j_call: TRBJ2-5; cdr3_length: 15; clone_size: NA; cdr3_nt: TGCGCCAGCAGAAGGTCCCTAGCGGGGGATGAGACCCAGTACTTC; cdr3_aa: CASRRSLAGDETQYF
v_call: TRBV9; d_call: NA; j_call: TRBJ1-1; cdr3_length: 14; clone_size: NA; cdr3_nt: TGTGCCAGCAGCGTATCGGGGGGAATCACTGAAGCTTTCTTT; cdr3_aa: CASSVSGGITEAFF
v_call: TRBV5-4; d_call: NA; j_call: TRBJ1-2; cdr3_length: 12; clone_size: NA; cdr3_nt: TGTGCCAGCAGCTTGGACAGCTATGGCTACACCTTC; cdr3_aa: CASSLDSYGYTF
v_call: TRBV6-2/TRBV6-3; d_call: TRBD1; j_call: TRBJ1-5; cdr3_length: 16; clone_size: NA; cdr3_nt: TGTGCCAGCAGTTGGAGGGGCAGGGGGGGCAATCAGCCCCAGCATTTT; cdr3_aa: CASSWRGRGGNQPQHF
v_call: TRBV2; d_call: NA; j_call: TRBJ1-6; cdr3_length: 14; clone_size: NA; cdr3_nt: TGTGCCAGCCGGACGAAGGTGGGAAATTCACCCCTCCACTTT; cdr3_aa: CASRTKVGNSPLHF
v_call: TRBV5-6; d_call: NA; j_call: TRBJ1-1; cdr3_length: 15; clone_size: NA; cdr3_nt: TGTGCCAGCAGCCCCGCCGGTATGATGAACACTGAAGCTTTCTTT; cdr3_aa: CASSPAGMMNTEAFF